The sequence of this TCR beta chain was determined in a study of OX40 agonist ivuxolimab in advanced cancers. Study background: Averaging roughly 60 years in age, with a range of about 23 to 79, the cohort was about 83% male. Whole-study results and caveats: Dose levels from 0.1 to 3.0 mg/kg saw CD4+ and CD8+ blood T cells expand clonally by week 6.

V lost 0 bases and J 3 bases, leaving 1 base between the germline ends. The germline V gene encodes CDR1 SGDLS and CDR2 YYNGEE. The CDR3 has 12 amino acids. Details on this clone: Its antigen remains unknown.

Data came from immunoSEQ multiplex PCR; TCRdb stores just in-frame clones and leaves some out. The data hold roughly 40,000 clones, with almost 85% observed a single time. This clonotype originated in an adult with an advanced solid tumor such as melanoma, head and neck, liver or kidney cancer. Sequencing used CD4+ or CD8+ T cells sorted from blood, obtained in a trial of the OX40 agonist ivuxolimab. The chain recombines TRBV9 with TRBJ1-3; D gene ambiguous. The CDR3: CASSVGGNTIYF. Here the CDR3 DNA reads TGTGCCAGCAGCGTAGGTGGAAACACCATATATTTT.